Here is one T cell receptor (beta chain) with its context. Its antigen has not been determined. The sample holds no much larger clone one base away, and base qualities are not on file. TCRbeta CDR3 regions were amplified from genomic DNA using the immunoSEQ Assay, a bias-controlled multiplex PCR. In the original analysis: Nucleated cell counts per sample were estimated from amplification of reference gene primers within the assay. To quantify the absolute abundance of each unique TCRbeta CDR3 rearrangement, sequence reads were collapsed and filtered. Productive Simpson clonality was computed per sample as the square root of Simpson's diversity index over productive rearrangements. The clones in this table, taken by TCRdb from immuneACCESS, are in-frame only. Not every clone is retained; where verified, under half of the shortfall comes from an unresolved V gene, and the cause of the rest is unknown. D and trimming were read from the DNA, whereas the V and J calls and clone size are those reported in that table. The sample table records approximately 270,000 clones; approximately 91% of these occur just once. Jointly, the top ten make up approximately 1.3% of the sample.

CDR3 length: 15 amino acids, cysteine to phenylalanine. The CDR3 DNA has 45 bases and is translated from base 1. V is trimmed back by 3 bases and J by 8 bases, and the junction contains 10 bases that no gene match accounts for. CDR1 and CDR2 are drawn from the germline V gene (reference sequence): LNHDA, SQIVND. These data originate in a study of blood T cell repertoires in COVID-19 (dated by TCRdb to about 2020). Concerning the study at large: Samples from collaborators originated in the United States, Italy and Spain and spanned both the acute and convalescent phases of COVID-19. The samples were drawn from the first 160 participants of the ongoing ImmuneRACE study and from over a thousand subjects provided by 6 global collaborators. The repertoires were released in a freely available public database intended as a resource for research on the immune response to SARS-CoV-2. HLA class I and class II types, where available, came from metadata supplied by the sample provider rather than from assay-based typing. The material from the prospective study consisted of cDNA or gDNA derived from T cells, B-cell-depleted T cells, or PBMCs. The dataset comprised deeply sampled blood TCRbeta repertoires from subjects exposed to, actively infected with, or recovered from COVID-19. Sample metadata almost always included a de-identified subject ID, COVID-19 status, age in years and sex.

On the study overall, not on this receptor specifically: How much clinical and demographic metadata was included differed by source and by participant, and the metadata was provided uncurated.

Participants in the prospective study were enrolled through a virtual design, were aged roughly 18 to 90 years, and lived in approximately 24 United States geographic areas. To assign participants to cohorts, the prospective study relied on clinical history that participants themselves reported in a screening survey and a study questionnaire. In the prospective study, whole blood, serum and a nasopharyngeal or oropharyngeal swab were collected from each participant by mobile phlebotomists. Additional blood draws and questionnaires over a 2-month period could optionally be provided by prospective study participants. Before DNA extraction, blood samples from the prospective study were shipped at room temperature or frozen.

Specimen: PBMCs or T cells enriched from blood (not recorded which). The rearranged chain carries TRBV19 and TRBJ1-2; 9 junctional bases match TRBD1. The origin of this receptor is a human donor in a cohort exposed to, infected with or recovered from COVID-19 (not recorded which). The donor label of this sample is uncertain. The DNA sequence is TGTGCCAGTAGTATTGGGGACAGGGTGGTCGGCGGCTACACCTTC. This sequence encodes CASSIGDRVVGGYTF. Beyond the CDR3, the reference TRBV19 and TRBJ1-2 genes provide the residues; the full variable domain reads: DGGITQSPKYLFRKEGQNVTLSCEQNLNHDAMYWYRQDPGQGLRLIYYSQIVNDFQKGDIAEGYSVSREKKESFPLTVTSAQKNPTAFYLCASSIGDRVVGGYTFGSGTRLTVV.